These 10 T cell receptor beta chains were sequenced from one sample in a study of CD8+CD57+ T cells in acquired aplastic anemia. Genomic DNA was employed as the template in profiling TCR beta VDJ and CDR3. TCRdb redid the calling of the reads with MiXCR, one entry per CDR3 protein. In the table there are some 98,000 distinct CDR3 sequences, less than 75% of which are singletons. The sequenced patients had an expansion of CD8+CD57+ cells seen by flow cytometry. Sample: sorted CD4+, CD8+, or CD8+CD57+ T cells (not recorded which) from PBMCs. The source is a human donor with aplastic anemia.

The chain joins TRBV9 to TRBJ2-1; TRBD2 matches at 10 bases. The V segment lost 3 bases and the J segment 8 bases; nucleotides outside the gene matches: 8. CDR1 SGDLS and CDR2 YYNGEE come from the germline V gene. The CDR3 extends over 15 amino acids. The CDR3: CASSAGTSAHDEQFF. The CDR3 DNA is TGTGCCAGCAGCGCAGGGACTAGCGCCCATGATGAGCAGTTCTTC.

The chain recombines TRBV20-1 with TRBJ1-5, with a possible D match to TRBD1 (6 bases). Per the germline V gene, CDR1 is DFQATT and CDR2 is SNEGSKA (reference sequence). Between the trimmed V and J ends, which lost 5 bases and 6 bases, there was a span of 17 bases. The CDR3 contains 14 residues. For the CDR3, the DNA is TGCAGTGCTGTTTCAGGGGCGGGGAGTCAGCCCCAGCATTTT. Encoded protein: CSAVSGAGSQPQHF.

This clonotype turned up a few times. This chain links TRBV15 with TRBJ1-6, with D hard to call. Germline CDR1 reads LNHNV; CDR2 reads YYDKDF (reference sequence). Trimming shortened V by 6 bases and J by 0 bases, and 6 bases separated the two germline ends. This CDR3 has 14 residues. CDR3 bases: TGTGCCACCAGGGCAAGCTCCTATAATTCACCCCTCCACTTT. Its translation is CATRASSYNSPLHF.

The chain carries TRBV5-4 and TRBJ1-1, with 12 bases fitting TRBD1. The CDR3 is 15 residues long. V lost 3 bases to trimming and J lost 6 bases; unmatched junction nucleotides: 6. The germline V gene has CDR1 SGHNT and CDR2 YYREEE (reference sequence). Written as DNA, the CDR3 is TGTGCCAGCAGCTCCGGGACAGGGGGCATGGCTGAAGCTTTCTTT. Translation gives CASSSGTGGMAEAFF.

CDR3 amino acids: CASSIDERETQYF. The CDR3 region has the DNA TGTGCCAGTAGTATAGACGAGAGGGAGACCCAGTACTTC. The rearrangement links TRBV19 to TRBJ2-5; no clear D gene. Germline lookup yields CDR1 LNHDA and CDR2 SQIVND (reference sequence). This CDR3 is built from 13 residues. Trimming took 0 bases from V and 5 from J, leaving 7 bases between them.

This chain links TRBV4-1 with TRBJ1-4; D is perhaps TRBD1 (6 bases). V gave up 0 bases and J gave up 11 bases, with 16 bases separating them. CDR3 length: 15 amino acids. CDR1 is MGHRA, CDR2 YSYEKL, per germline. The CDR3 bases are TGCGCCAGCAGCCAAGACTCGAACACAGGGAGGAAACTGTTTTTT. This translates into CASSQDSNTGRKLFF.

The chain has TRBV15 and TRBJ1-6; 11 bases align to TRBD1. Germline trimming cut 2 bases from V and 9 bases from J; bases unmatched to any gene: 6. The CDR3 has 16 residues. The germline gives CDR1 LNHNV, CDR2 YYDKDF (reference sequence). The CDR3 sequence is CATSRWVGTGGSPLHF. CDR3 DNA sequence: TGTGCCACCAGCAGATGGGTGGGGACAGGGGGTTCACCCCTCCACTTT.

The genes are TRBV5-6 and TRBJ2-7, with a possible D match to TRBD2 (5 bases). The germline V and J ends were trimmed by 4 bases and 6 bases, with 14 bases remaining between them. CDR1 is SGHDT and CDR2 is YYEEEE in the germline V gene. CDR3 length equals 13 residues. CDR3 sequence reads: CASSPTGVSEQYF. DNA for the CDR3: TGTGCCAGCAGCCCAACCGGGGTCTCCGAGCAGTACTTC.

The chain is built from TRBV7-3 and TRBJ2-5; 10 positions match TRBD1. With 5 bases clipped from V and 7 bases from J, the junction kept 7 bases outside the gene matches. CDR1 and CDR2 (germline): SGHTA, FQGTGA. The CDR3 has 14 residues. CDR3 in amino acids: CASSQDRGKGTQYF. CDR3 DNA sequence: TGTGCCAGCAGCCAGGACAGGGGGAAGGGGACCCAGTACTTC.

This clonotype was counted ten times or more. The rearrangement joins TRBV2 to TRBJ1-1, with D possibly being TRBD1 (5 bases). The V end was cut by 0 bases, the J end by 8 bases, with 13 bases between. Germline V gives CDR1 SNHLY, CDR2 FYNNEI. The CDR3 is 14 residues long. This chain's CDR3 is CASSEAGETGEAFF. In nucleotides, the CDR3 is TGTGCCAGCAGTGAAGCGGGGGAAACAGGAGAAGCTTTCTTT. The full variable domain, rest sourced from reference TRBV2 and TRBJ1-1, is EPEVTQTPSHQVTQMGQEVILRCVPISNHLYFYWYRQILGQKVEFLVSFYNNEISEKSEIFDDQFSVERPDGSNFTLKIRSTKLEDSAMYFCASSEAGETGEAFFGQGTRLTVV.